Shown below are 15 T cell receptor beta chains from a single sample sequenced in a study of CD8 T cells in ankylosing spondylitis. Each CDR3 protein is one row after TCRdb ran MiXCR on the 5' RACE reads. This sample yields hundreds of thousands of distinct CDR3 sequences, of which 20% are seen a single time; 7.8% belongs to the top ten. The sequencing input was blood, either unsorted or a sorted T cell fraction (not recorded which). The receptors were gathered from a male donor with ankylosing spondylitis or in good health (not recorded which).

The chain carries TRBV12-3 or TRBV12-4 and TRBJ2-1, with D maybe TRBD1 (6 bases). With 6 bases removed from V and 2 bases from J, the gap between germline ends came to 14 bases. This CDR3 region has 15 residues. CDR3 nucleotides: TGTGCCAGCAGCCGACCGGACAGCGCCTACAATGAGCAGTTCTTC. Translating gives CASSRPDSAYNEQFF.

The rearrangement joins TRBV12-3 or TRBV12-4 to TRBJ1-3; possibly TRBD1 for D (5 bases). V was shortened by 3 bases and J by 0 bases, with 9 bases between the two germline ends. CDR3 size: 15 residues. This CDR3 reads CASSFPDSSGNTIYF. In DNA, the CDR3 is TGTGCCAGCAGTTTTCCTGACAGCTCTGGAAACACCATATATTTT.

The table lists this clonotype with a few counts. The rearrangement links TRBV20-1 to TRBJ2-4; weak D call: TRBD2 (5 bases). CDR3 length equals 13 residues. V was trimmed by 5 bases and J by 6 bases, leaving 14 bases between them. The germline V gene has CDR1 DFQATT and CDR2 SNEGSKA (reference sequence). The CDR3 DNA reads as TGCAGTGCTCCGATCCCCGGACTAAACATTCAGTACTTC. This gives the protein CSAPIPGLNIQYF.

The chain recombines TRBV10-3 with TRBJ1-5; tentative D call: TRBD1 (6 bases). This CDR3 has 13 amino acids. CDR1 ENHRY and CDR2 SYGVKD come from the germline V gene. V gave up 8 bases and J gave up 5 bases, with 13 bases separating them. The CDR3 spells CAIHRVEDQPQHF. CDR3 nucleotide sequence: TGTGCCATCCACAGGGTGGAGGATCAGCCCCAGCATTTT.

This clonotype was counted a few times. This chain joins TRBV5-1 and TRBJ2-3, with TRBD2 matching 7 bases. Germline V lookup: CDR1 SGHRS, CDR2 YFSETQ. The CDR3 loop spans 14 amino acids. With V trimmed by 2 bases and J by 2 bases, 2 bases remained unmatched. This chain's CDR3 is CASSFGTNTDTQYF. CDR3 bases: TGCGCCAGCAGCTTCGGGACTAACACAGATACGCAGTATTTT.

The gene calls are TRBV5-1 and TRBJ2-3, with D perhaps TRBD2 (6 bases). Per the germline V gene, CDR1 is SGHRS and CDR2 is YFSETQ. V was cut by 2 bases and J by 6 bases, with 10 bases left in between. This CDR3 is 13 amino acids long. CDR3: CASSFGGVDTQYF. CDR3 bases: TGCGCCAGCAGCTTCGGCGGGGTGGATACGCAGTATTTT.

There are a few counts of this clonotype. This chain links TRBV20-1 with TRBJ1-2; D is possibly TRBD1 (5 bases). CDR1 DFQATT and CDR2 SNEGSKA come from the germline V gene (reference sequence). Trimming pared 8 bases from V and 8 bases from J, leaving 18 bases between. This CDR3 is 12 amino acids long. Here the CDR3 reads CSPGPGGEGYTF. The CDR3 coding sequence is TGCAGTCCGGGACCAGGAGGTGAGGGCTACACCTTC.

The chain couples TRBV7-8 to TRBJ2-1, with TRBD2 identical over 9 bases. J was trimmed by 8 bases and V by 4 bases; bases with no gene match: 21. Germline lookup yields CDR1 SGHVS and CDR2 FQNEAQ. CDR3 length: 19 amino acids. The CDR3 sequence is CASSSGVSSGRGLIDEQFF. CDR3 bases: TGTGCCAGCAGCTCCGGTGTGAGTAGCGGGAGAGGTTTGATAGATGAGCAGTTCTTC.

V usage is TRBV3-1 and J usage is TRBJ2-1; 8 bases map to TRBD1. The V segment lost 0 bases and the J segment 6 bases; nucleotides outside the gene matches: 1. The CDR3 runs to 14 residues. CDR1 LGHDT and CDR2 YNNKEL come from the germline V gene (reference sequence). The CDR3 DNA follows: TGTGCCAGCAGCCAAGAGGGACAGGTCAATGAGCAGTTCTTC. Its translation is CASSQEGQVNEQFF.

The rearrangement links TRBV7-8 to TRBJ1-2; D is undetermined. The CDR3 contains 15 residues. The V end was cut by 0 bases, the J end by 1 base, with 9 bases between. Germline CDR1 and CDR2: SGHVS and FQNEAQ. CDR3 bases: TGTGCCAGCAGCTTAGCAACGAATCTTAACTATGGCTACACCTTC. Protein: CASSLATNLNYGYTF.

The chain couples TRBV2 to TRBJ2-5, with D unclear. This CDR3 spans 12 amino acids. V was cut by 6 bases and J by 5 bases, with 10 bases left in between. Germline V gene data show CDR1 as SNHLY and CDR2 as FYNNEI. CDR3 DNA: TGTGCCAGCAGATGGGGTGGGGAGACCCAGTACTTC. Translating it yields CASRWGGETQYF.

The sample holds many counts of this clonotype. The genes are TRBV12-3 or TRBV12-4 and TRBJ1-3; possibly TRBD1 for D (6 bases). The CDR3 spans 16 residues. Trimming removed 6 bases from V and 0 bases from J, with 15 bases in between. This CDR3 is CASRLSWTVSGNTIYF. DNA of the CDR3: TGTGCCAGCAGGCTTTCATGGACAGTCTCTGGAAACACCATATATTTT.

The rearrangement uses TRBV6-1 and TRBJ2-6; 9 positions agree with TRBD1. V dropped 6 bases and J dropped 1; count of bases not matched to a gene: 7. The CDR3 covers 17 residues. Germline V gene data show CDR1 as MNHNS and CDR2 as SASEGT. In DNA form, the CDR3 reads TGTGCCAGCAGCAGGGGACAGGGATTTTCTGGGGCCAACGTCCTGACTTTC. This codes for CASSRGQGFSGANVLTF.

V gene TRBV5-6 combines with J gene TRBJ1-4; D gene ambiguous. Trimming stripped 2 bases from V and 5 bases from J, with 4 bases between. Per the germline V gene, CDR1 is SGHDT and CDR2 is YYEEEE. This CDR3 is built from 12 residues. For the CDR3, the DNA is TGTGCCAGCAGCTTAATGAATGAAAAACTGTTTTTT. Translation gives CASSLMNEKLFF. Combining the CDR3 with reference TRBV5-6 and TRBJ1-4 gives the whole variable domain DAGVTQSPTHLIKTRGQQVTLRCSPKSGHDTVSWYQQALGQGPQFIFQYYEEEERQRGNFPDRFSGHQFPNYSSELNVNALLLGDSALYLCASSLMNEKLFFGSGTQLSVL.

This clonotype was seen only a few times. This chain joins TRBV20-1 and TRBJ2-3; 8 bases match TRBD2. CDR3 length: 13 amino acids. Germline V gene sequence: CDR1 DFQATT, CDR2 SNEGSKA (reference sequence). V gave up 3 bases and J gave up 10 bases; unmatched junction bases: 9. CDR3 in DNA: TGCAGTGCTAGTGACGGGGGGGCTGCGGCGCAGTATTTT. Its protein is CSASDGGAAAQYF.